This TCR beta chain was observed in a study of control samples from healthy donors and cancer patients. This table comes from immunoSEQ multiplex PCR, and its TCRdb copy is limited to in-frame clones, with some not included. The profile shows tens of thousands of clones, roughly 86% of them singletons. V shed 1 base and J shed 2 bases, with 8 bases lying between them. CDR3 length equals 15 residues. Germline-derived CDR1 and CDR2 are SGHVS and FQNEAQ. The rearrangement uses TRBV7-8 and TRBJ2-2, with D possibly TRBD2 on 5 matching bases. The sequence was collected from a woman between 45 and 60 years old with head and neck cancer. Sequenced: PBMCs. Here the CDR3 reads CASSLGRLNTGELFF. As DNA, the CDR3 is TGTGCCAGCAGCTTAGGCAGACTAAACACCGGGGAGCTGTTTTTT.